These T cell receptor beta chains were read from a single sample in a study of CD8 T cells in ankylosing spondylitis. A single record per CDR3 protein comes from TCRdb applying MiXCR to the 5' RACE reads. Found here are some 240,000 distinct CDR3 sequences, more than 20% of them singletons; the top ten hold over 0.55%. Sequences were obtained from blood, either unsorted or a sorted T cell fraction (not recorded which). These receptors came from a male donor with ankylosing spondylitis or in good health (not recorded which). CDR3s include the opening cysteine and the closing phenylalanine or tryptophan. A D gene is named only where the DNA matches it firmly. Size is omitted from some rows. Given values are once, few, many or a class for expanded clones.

CDR3: CASSQSPGGDTQYF
DNA: TGTGCCAGCAGCCAATCTCCGGGGGGGGATACGCAGTATTTT
J: TRBJ2-3
D: TRBD2
size: many
V: TRBV12-3/TRBV12-4

CDR3: CASSLGQGLEETQYF
DNA: TGTGCCAGCAGTTTGGGGCAGGGTTTGGAGGAGACCCAGTACTTC
J: TRBJ2-5
D: .
size: many
V: TRBV12-3/TRBV12-4

CDR3: CASSNQAGGRESEQFF
DNA: TGTGCCAGCAGCAATCAAGCGGGGGGGCGAGAAAGTGAGCAGTTCTTC
J: TRBJ2-1
D: .
size: .
V: TRBV21-1

CDR3: CASSDRQNRADTQYF
DNA: TGTGCCAGCAGTGATAGACAGAACCGGGCAGATACGCAGTATTTT
J: TRBJ2-3
D: .
size: few
V: TRBV12-3/TRBV12-4

CDR3: CSVEGGRTEAFF
DNA: TGCAGCGTTGAGGGGGGTCGCACTGAAGCTTTCTTT
J: TRBJ1-1
D: .
size: many
V: TRBV29-1

CDR3: CASSSIRTYSYNSPLHF
DNA: TGTGCCAGCTCATCGATCCGTACTTACTCCTATAATTCACCCCTCCACTTT
J: TRBJ1-6
D: .
size: many
V: TRBV18

CDR3: CASSQDRGLGSVLTF
DNA: TGTGCCAGCAGCCAAGACCGGGGACTGGGTTCCGTCCTGACTTTC
J: TRBJ2-6
D: .
size: .
V: TRBV14

CDR3: CSASHSEQFF
DNA: TGCAGTGCTAGTCATTCCGAGCAGTTCTTC
J: TRBJ2-1
D: .
size: many
V: TRBV20-1

CDR3: CASSQDRGHTYEQYF
DNA: TGCGCCAGCAGCCAGGACAGGGGGCACACCTACGAGCAGTACTTC
J: TRBJ2-7
D: TRBD1
size: many
V: TRBV4-1

CDR3: CASSDRTSGGLYEQYF
DNA: TGTGCCAGCAGTGACAGGACTAGCGGGGGATTGTACGAGCAGTACTTC
J: TRBJ2-7
D: TRBD2
size: .
V: TRBV12-3/TRBV12-4

CDR3: CASSQTNMGFQENQYF
DNA: TGCGCCAGCAGCCAAACCAATATGGGGTTCCAAGAGAACCAGTACTTC
J: TRBJ2-5
D: .
size: many
V: TRBV4-1

CDR3: CASRPGGERGSPLHF
DNA: TGTGCCAGCAGACCTGGAGGAGAACGGGGTTCACCCCTCCACTTT
J: TRBJ1-6
D: .
size: .
V: TRBV6-2/TRBV6-3

CDR3: CAWRRLVSGELFF
DNA: TGTGCCTGGAGGAGGCTGGTGTCCGGGGAGCTGTTTTTT
J: TRBJ2-2
D: .
size: .
V: TRBV30

CDR3: CSVEGSEAKNTEAFF
DNA: TGCAGCGTTGAAGGGTCAGAAGCTAAGAACACTGAAGCTTTCTTT
J: TRBJ1-1
D: .
size: few
V: TRBV29-1

CDR3: CSARDRWAGGEQFF
DNA: TGCAGTGCTAGAGATCGATGGGCGGGGGGAGAGCAGTTCTTC
J: TRBJ2-1
D: TRBD2
size: many
V: TRBV20-1

CDR3: CASSSGAGNQPQHF
DNA: TGTGCCAGCAGCTCGGGCGCGGGCAATCAGCCCCAGCATTTT
J: TRBJ1-5
D: .
size: many
V: TRBV3-1

CDR3: CSAQTSGGGETQYF
DNA: TGCAGTGCTCAAACTAGCGGTGGGGGGGAGACCCAGTACTTC
J: TRBJ2-5
D: TRBD2
size: .
V: TRBV20-1

CDR3: CSVERGGGRETQYF
DNA: TGCAGCGTTGAACGGGGGGGAGGGCGAGAGACCCAGTACTTC
J: TRBJ2-5
D: TRBD2
size: .
V: TRBV29-1

CDR3: CSAREAGQGFRYEQYF
DNA: TGCAGTGCTAGAGAGGCGGGACAGGGGTTCCGCTACGAGCAGTACTTC
J: TRBJ2-7
D: TRBD1
size: few
V: TRBV20-1

CDR3: CASSLWDEQFF
DNA: TGTGCCAGCAGCCTATGGGATGAGCAGTTCTTC
J: TRBJ2-1
D: .
size: few
V: TRBV4-2

CDR3: CASSPGPSGGAETQYF
DNA: TGTGCCAGCAGTCCTGGGCCTAGCGGGGGAGCGGAGACCCAGTACTTC
J: TRBJ2-5
D: TRBD2
size: .
V: TRBV6-2/TRBV6-3